Sequencing of this T cell receptor (beta chain) was carried out in a study of control samples from healthy donors and cancer patients. Sequencing used immunoSEQ multiplex PCR; TCRdb keeps in-frame clones, though not all of them. The repertoire consists of 140,000 to 150,000 clones, with approximately 94% occurring once and the leading ten covering more than 4.5%. CDR1 is SGHDT and CDR2 is YYEEEE in the germline V gene. V dropped 0 bases and J dropped 1 base, with 8 bases sitting between them. This CDR3 is built from 15 residues. Material for sequencing was blood. The receptor was derived from a man between 18 and 35 years old in good health. The V and J genes are TRBV5-6 and TRBJ2-1; no clear D. CDR3 DNA: TGTGCCAGCAGCTTGGGGGGTGGGTCCTACAATGAGCAGTTCTTC. The encoded protein is CASSLGGGSYNEQFF.